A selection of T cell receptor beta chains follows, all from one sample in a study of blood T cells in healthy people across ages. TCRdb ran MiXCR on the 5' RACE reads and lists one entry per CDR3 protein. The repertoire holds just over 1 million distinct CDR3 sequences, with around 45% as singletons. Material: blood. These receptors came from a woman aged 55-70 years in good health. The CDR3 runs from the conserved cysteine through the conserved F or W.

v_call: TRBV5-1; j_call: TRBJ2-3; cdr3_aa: CASSLDSGRDTQYF
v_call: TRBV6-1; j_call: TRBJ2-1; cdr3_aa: CASSVEGQGRHEQFF
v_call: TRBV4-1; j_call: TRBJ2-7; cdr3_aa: CASSQDPREGPYEQYF
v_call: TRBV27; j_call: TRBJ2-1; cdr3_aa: CASSPGTRSHEQFF
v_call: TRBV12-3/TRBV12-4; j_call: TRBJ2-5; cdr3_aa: CASNTGRGLAGLQETQYF
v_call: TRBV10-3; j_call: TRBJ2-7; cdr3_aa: CAISAGGDEQYF
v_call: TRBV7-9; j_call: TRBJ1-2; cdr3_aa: CASSFGKVLGGYTF
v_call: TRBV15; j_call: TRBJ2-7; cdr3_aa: CATSRDWYNEQYF
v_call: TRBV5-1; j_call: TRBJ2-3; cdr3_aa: CASSLTGQGTDTQYF
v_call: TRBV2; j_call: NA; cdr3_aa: CASEYGEGETQYF
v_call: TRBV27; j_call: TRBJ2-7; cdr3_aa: CASSRGVGSYEQYF
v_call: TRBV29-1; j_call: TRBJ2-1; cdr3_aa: CSGAAHSYNEQFF
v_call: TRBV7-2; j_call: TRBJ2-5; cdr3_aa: CASSLPPGRPETQYF
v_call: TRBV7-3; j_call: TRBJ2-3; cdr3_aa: CASSLTAGSDTQYF
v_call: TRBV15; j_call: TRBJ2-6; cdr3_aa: CATSRPPGYGANVLTF
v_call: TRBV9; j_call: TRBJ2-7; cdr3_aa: CASSVSGKGDEQYF
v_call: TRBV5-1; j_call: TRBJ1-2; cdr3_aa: CASSLEADRIYGYTF
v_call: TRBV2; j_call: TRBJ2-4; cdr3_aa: CASSVWDLAKNIQYF
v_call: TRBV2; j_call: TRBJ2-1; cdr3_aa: CASEREAVHNEQFF
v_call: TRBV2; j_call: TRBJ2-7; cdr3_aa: CASRASPHRDEQYF
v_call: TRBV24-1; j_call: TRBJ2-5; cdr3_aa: CATSDQIQETQYF
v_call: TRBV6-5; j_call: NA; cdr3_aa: CATVTGSYNEQYF
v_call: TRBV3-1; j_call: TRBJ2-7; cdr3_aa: CASSQELGRHEQYF
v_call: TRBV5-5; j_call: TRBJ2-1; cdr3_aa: CASSSPGDPYNEQFF
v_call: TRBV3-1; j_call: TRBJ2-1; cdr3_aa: CASSQKAGYSYNEQFF
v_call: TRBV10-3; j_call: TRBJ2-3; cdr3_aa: CAISESFAGRGTDTQYF
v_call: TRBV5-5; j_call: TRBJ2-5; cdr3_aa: CASSLFLFGETQYF
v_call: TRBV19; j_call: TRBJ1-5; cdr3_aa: CASSIPRRGLNQPQHF
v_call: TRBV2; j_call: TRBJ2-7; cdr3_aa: CASGSGSYYEQYF
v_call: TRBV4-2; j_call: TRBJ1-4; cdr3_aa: CVSSQDSGSSEKLFF
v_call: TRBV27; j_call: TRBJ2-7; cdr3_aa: CASSLWDGDIYEQYF
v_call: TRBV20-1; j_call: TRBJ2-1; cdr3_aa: CSAIMKNEQLF
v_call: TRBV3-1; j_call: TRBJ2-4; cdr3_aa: CASLSGSLWDNEQYF
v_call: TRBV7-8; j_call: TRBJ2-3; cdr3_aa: CASVRGSSTDTQYF
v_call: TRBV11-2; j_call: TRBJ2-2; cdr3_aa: CASSLDLNTGELFF
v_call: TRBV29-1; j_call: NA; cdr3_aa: CSVDTGVGYEQYF
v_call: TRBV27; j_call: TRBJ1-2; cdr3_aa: CASSFGGLNYGYTF
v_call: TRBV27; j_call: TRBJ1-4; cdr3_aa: CASRRQGPLNEKLFF
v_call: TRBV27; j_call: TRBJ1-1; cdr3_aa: CASSSASRNTEAFF
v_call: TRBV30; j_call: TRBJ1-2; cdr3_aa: CAWSRDKGYGYTF
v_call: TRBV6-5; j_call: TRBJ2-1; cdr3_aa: CASGQGQVDEQFF
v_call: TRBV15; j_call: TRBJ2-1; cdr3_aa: CATSPTSGRSSGQFF
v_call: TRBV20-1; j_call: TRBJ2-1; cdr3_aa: CSATLSSSPQSEQFF
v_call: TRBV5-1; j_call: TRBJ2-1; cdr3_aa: CASSSVLTGELFF
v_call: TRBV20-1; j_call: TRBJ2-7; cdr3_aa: CSGGRSYEQYF
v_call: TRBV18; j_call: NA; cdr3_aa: CASSPSGAGLETQYF
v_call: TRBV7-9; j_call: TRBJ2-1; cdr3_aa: CASGNLAYNEQFF
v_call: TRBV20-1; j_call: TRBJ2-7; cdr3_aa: CSASGSGTYEQYF
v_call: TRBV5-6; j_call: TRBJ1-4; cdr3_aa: CASSGLGGLKLFF
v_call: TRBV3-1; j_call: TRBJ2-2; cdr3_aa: CASSPPGGGYTGELFF
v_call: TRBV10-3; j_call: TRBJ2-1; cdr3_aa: CAISEIFGQGPFEQFF
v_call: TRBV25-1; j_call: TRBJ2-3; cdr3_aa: CASGYSDPQYF
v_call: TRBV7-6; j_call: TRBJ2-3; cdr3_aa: CASSPRSGRAADTQYF